This TCR beta chain is drawn from a study of shared clonotypes between healthy human individuals. The overall study: Per donor, three plates held CD4 naive cells, three held CD4 memory, two held CD8 naive and one held CD8 memory. Study outcomes and limitations: Clonotypes that were shared across a handful of donors made up about 5.1% of naive CD4 clonotypes.

Only in-frame clones appear in the TCRdb table, and some are missing; sequencing was by immunoSEQ multiplex PCR. The data hold nearly 1,000,000 clones, with less than 85% observed a single time. V was cut by 4 bases and J by 8 bases, with 17 bases left in between. The CDR3 spans 13 residues. Germline-derived CDR1 and CDR2 are GTSNPN and SVGIG (reference sequence). Notes on this clone: Antigen: not known.

The receptor comes from a man between 18 and 35 years old in good health. V usage is TRBV30 and J usage is TRBJ1-2; D remains unclear. The sample consisted of memory CD4+ T cells sorted from blood. The sample's subset: CD45RA-negative fraction. CDR3 DNA sequence: TGTGCCTGGACGTGGTCGGGTGGAGGAGGCTACACCTTC. Residues: CAWTWSGGGGYTF.